A selection of T cell receptor beta chains follows, all from one sample in a study of T cell responses to AZD1222 COVID-19 vaccine. Some clones are missing from TCRdb's copy, which holds only in-frame ones; the method was immunoSEQ multiplex PCR. The data show under 150,000 clones, more than 90% seen once. Sequenced material: peripheral blood, taken on day 0 of AZD1222 vaccination. The receptors were sampled from an adult in good health. Both conserved end residues are part of each CDR3. Fields, in order: clone size, J gene, V gene, D gene, CDR3 protein, CDR3 DNA. D genes are given only for firm matches. Clone size appears in some rows only: once, few, many, or a class for an expanded clone.

once TRBJ1-5 TRBV7-2 . CASSLFGGGESNQPQHF TGTGCCAGCAGCCTTTTTGGCGGGGGGGAAAGCAATCAGCCCCAGCATTTT
. TRBJ1-1 TRBV11-2 . CASSFNRATEAFF TGTGCCAGCAGCTTTAACAGGGCTACTGAAGCTTTCTTT
. TRBJ1-1 TRBV28 TRBD1 CASSINRGARTEAFF TGTGCCAGCAGTATTAACAGGGGAGCACGCACTGAAGCTTTCTTT
once TRBJ2-2 TRBV7-9 TRBD2 CASRVTSGRAGGELFF TGTGCCAGCAGGGTTACTAGCGGGAGGGCCGGCGGGGAGCTGTTTTTT
. TRBJ2-2 TRBV4-1 . CASSQGATLTGELFF TGCGCCAGCAGCCAAGGGGCTACCCTTACCGGGGAGCTGTTTTTT
. TRBJ1-2 TRBV6-6 . CASSRSEYGYTF TGTGCCAGCAGTAGGTCGGAGTATGGCTACACCTTC
. TRBJ1-2 TRBV7-9 . CASSPLAANYGYTF TGTGCCAGCAGCCCCCTAGCGGCAAACTATGGCTACACCTTC
. TRBJ2-2 TRBV30 . CAWSNGQYTGELFF TGTGCCTGGAGCAACGGTCAGTACACCGGGGAGCTGTTTTTT
. TRBJ2-1 TRBV3-1/TRBV3-2 . CASSRSDRNEQFF TGTGCCAGCAGCCGAAGCGACAGAAATGAGCAGTTCTTC
few TRBJ2-5 TRBV18 . CASSDTRGYQETQYF TGTGCCAGCTCAGACACTCGGGGTTACCAAGAGACCCAGTACTTC
. TRBJ1-2 TRBV4-3 TRBD1 CASSQDYRGNGYTF TGCGCCAGCAGCCAAGATTACAGGGGGAATGGCTACACCTTC
. TRBJ1-5 TRBV12-5 TRBD1 CASGLHTGGYHQPQHF TGTGCTAGTGGTTTGCATACAGGGGGATATCATCAGCCCCAGCATTTT
. TRBJ2-7 TRBV4-2 TRBD2 CASSQALAVTYEQYF TGTGCCAGCAGCCAAGCACTAGCGGTTACCTACGAGCAGTACTTC
. TRBJ2-7 TRBV18 . CASSPGTGGPPYEQYF TGTGCCAGCTCACCCGGGACCGGGGGGCCTCCCTACGAGCAGTACTTC
. TRBJ2-2 TRBV24-1 . CARSGGKGTGELFF TGTGCCAGATCCGGGGGTAAAGGCACCGGGGAGCTGTTTTTT
once TRBJ1-3 TRBV3-1/TRBV3-2 TRBD1 CASSRTGLTNTIYF TGTGCCAGCAGCCGGACAGGGTTAACAAACACCATATATTTT
. TRBJ2-3 TRBV27 . CASRARRGLTTDTQYF TGTGCCAGCAGGGCGCGGAGGGGGCTAACCACAGATACGCAGTATTTT
few TRBJ1-6 TRBV27 . CASSPDPNSPLHF TGTGCCAGCAGTCCTGACCCGAATTCACCCCTCCACTTT
once TRBJ1-2 TRBV7-2 . CASSLIQGTYGYTF TGTGCCAGCAGCTTAATTCAGGGGACCTATGGCTACACCTTC
. TRBJ2-2 TRBV7-3 TRBD1 CASSRTPTGSTGELFF TGTGCCAGCAGCCGAACCCCGACAGGGAGCACCGGGGAGCTGTTTTTT
. TRBJ2-2 TRBV18 . CASSPSTGELFF TGTGCCAGCTCACCATCCACCGGGGAGCTGTTTTTT
. TRBJ2-1 TRBV4-3 . CASSRRAEQFF TGCGCCAGCAGCCGCCGGGCTGAGCAGTTCTTC
. TRBJ2-7 TRBV5-6 TRBD2 CASSLGLAGAPFFEQYF TGTGCCAGCAGCTTAGGACTAGCGGGAGCCCCTTTCTTCGAGCAGTACTTC
. TRBJ1-1 TRBV6-5 . CASSSEVGGITEAFF TGTGCCAGCAGCTCTGAAGTAGGGGGGATCACTGAAGCTTTCTTT
. TRBJ2-3 TRBV5-1 . CASRTDGLPDTQYF TGCGCCAGCAGAACCGACGGGCTCCCAGATACGCAGTATTTT
. TRBJ1-6 TRBV7-9 TRBD1 CASSFLRDRYSPLHF TGTGCCAGCAGCTTCCTCCGGGACAGATATTCACCCCTCCACTTT
. TRBJ1-6 TRBV13 . CASSSGGSYNSPLHF TGTGCCAGCAGCTCGGGGGGCTCCTATAATTCACCCCTCCACTTT
. TRBJ2-7 TRBV6-6 . CASRRRVDFEQYF TGTGCCAGCAGGCGACGGGTGGACTTCGAGCAGTACTTC
. TRBJ1-2 TRBV14 . CASSRRGIYGYTF TGTGCCAGCTCTCGACGGGGCATCTATGGCTACACCTTC
. TRBJ2-5 TRBV7-9 . CASSLDSATQYF TGTGCCAGCAGCTTGGATTCGGCGACCCAGTACTTC
. TRBJ2-7 TRBV6-5 . CASDPTGTLTYEQYF TGTGCCAGCGATCCGACCGGGACATTAACCTACGAGCAGTACTTC
. TRBJ2-1 TRBV6-4 TRBD2 CASSALAGGGSYNEQFF TGTGCCAGCAGTGCACTAGCGGGAGGGGGCTCCTACAATGAGCAGTTCTTC
. TRBJ2-5 TRBV5-1 TRBD2 CASSLDAGGGQETQYF TGCGCCAGCAGCTTGGATGCGGGAGGGGGACAAGAGACCCAGTACTTC
. TRBJ1-2 TRBV7-3 TRBD1 CASSQMDRGYGYTF TGTGCCAGCAGCCAGATGGACAGGGGATATGGCTACACCTTC
. TRBJ1-2 TRBV30 . CAWSVRGEYGYTF TGTGCCTGGAGTGTTAGAGGGGAATATGGCTACACCTTC
. TRBJ2-2 TRBV5-8 . CASSRYHPTGELFF TGTGCCAGCAGCCGCTACCACCCGACCGGGGAGCTGTTTTTT
once TRBJ1-5 TRBV28 . CASTSGGQPQHF TGTGCCAGCACCTCCGGGGGTCAGCCCCAGCATTTT
. TRBJ1-6 TRBV2 TRBD1 CASSEGRDRNSPLHF TGTGCCAGCAGTGAAGGGCGGGACAGGAATTCACCCCTCCACTTT
. TRBJ1-5 TRBV18 . CASSPPSEEYNQPQHF TGTGCCAGCTCACCACCGAGCGAGGAATACAATCAGCCCCAGCATTTT
. TRBJ2-1 TRBV7-3 . CASSLGTEYNEQFF TGTGCCAGCAGCTTAGGGACGGAGTACAATGAGCAGTTCTTC